This TCR beta chain was recorded in a study of vaccination and CD4 T cells after COVID-19. The overall study: Post-diagnosis, post-COVID samples were collected after a median approximately 91 days, ranging 35 to 161. The post-vaccine samples came a median roughly 70 days after dose two (range 14 to 241).

At the Johns Hopkins FTIC core, DNA taken from cultured CD4+ T cells was sequenced by way of the Oncomine TCR Beta short-read assay. From CD4+ T cells that had been cultured, genomic DNA was extracted. MiXCR was run by TCRdb on the PCR reads, yielding one entry per CDR3 protein. This repertoire shows around 7,100 distinct CDR3 sequences, roughly 37% found once; its top ten account for 30% to 40%. Treatment meaning: roughly 10-day PBMC culture with coronavirus spike peptide pools or control peptides (ViraFEST assay). One should note that the unexposed donor's CD4+ T cells were collected before the COVID-19 pandemic (2011-2018). Cells were cultured for about nine days, and then CD4+ T cells were isolated by negative selection. A word on this clonotype: Its antigen is undetermined.

Sequenced input: CD4+ T cells from blood, cultured in vitro. This clonotype was sampled from a human donor in good health.

CDR3 nucleotides: TGTGCCAGCAGGTATGGGAGCCACGAGCAGTACTTC. The encoded protein is CASRYGSHEQYF. The genes are TRBV7-2 and TRBJ2-7, with TRBD2 as a possible D gene (5 bases). CDR1 is SGHTA, CDR2 FQGNSA, per germline. This CDR3 region has 12 residues. Trimming took 6 bases from V and 5 from J, leaving 11 bases between them.